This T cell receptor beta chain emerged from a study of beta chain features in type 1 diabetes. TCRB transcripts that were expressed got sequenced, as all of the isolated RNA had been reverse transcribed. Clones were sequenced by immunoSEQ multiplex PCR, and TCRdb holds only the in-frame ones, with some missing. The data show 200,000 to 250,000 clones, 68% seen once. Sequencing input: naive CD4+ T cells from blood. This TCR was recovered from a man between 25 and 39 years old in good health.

The CDR3 sequence: CASSQGGLAGGNEQFF. DNA for the CDR3: TGTGCCAGCAGCCAAGGAGGGCTAGCGGGGGGCAATGAGCAGTTCTTC. This sequence joins TRBV14 and TRBJ2-1; TRBD2 agrees at 11 bases. Germline CDR1 is SGHDN and CDR2 is FVKESK. The CDR3 spans 16 residues. V shed 1 base, J shed 6 bases, and the junction held 5 bases outside the gene matches. Full variable domain (outside the CDR3, taken from reference TRBV14 and TRBJ2-1): EAGVTQFPSHSVIEKGQTVTLRCDPISGHDNLYWYRRVMGKEIKFLLHFVKESKQDESGMPNNRFLAERTGGTYSTLKVQPAELEDSGVYFCASSQGGLAGGNEQFFGPGTRLTVL.